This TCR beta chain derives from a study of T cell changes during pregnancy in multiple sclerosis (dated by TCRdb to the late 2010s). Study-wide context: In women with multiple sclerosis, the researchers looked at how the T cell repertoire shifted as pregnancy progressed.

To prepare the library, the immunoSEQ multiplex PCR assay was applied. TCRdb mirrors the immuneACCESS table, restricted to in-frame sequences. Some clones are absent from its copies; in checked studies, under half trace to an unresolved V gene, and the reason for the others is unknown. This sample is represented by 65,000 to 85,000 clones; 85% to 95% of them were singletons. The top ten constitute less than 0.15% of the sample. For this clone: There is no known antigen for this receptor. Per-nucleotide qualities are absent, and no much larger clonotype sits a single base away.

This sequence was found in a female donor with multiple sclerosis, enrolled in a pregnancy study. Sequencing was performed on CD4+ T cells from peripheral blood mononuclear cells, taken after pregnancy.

The CDR3 protein sequence reads: CASSRDREDGYTF. The sequenced DNA: TGTGCCAGTAGTCGAGACAGGGAAGATGGCTACACCTTC. The chain is assembled from TRBV19 and TRBJ1-2; 7 central bases correspond to TRBD1. There are 13 amino acids in the CDR3, from cysteine to phenylalanine inclusive. The CDR3 DNA has 39 bases and is translated from base 1. V and J are trimmed by 5 bases and 6 bases, and the gene matches miss 6 bases of the junction. The germline V gene (reference sequence) specifies LNHDA as CDR1 and SQIVND as CDR2.